This TCR beta chain was captured in a study of blood T cells in healthy people across ages. Overall study: Capturing about one barcoded beta molecule per two T cells was achieved by template switching.

Unmatched junction bases numbered 4, after V lost 1 base and J lost 5 bases. Germline values: CDR1 LGHNA, CDR2 YSLEER. The CDR3 contains 16 residues. Many counts were recorded for this clonotype. Its antigen remains unidentified. Study-level points and caveats: Naive T cell percentage showed a strong correlation with the diversity of TCR beta. Higher diversity, along with more naive CD4+ cells, distinguished long-lived donors from aged donors.

With a J-beta primer mix and a sample-barcoded 5' primer, a second PCR ran 7 to 11 cycles. One entry per CDR3 protein, called by TCRdb with MiXCR from the 5' RACE reads. The data show around 1,800,000 distinct CDR3 sequences, with approximately 40% seen just once and about 23% held by the top ten. The total RNA that was extracted per sample amounted to at least 5 micrograms. The rearrangement joins TRBV4-3 to TRBJ2-3; 12 bases match TRBD2. The sequencing input was blood. This clonotype was obtained from a human donor in good health. This CDR3 reads CASSQGTSGEGDTQYF. The CDR3 bases are TGCGCCAGCAGCCAAGGGACTAGCGGGGAGGGAGATACGCAGTATTTT.